Each of the 20 T cell receptor beta chains below was sequenced from the same sample in a study of shared clonotypes between healthy human individuals. Assay: immunoSEQ multiplex PCR; the TCRdb copy retains only in-frame clones and omits some. The sample records 2 million to 3 million clones, approximately 90% being singletons. Sequenced input: naive CD4+ T cells sorted from blood. The subset: CD45RA+ positively selected. These receptors all come from a man younger than 35 in good health.

The chain links TRBV11-2 to TRBJ1-3; possibly TRBD1 for D (6 bases). This CDR3 is 16 amino acids long. Between the trimmed V and J ends, which lost 1 base and 2 bases, there was a span of 12 bases. The germline CDR1 and CDR2 sequences are SGHAT and FQNNGV. CDR3 DNA: TGTGCCAGCAGCTTAGCCACAGGGAGCCCTGGAAACACCATATATTTT. It encodes CASSLATGSPGNTIYF. The variable domain in full, completed from reference TRBV11-2 and TRBJ1-3, reads EAGVAQSPRYKIIEKRQSVAFWCNPISGHATLYWYQQILGQGPKLLIQFQNNGVVDDSQLPKDRFSAERLKGVDSTLKIQPAKLEDSAVYLCASSLATGSPGNTIYFGEGSWLTVV.

The chain links TRBV5-1 to TRBJ2-1; 10 bases fit TRBD2. Germline loops: CDR1 SGHRS, CDR2 YFSETQ. The CDR3 has 18 amino acids. The trim removed 1 base at V and 1 base at J, leaving 8 bases unmatched. The DNA for the CDR3 is TGCGCCAGCAGCTTGCCTAGCGGGGGAGGTCGGTCCTACAATGAGCAGTTCTTC. It codes for CASSLPSGGGRSYNEQFF. The full variable domain, in which reference TRBV5-1 and TRBJ2-1 provide the parts outside the CDR3, is KAGVTQTPRYLIKTRGQQVTLSCSPISGHRSVSWYQQTPGQGLQFLFEYFSETQRNKGNFPGRFSGRQFSNSRSEMNVSTLELGDSALYLCASSLPSGGGRSYNEQFFGPGTRLTVL.

As to this clone: Other DNA sequences in this sample translate to the same CDR3. The chain joins TRBV10-3 to TRBJ1-1; D gene unclear. Germline V gene sequence: CDR1 ENHRY, CDR2 SYGVKD. The CDR3 runs 12 residues. V lost 3 bases to trimming and J lost 0 bases, with 2 bases between them. The CDR3 DNA reads TGTGCCATCAGTGAAGTGAACACTGAAGCTTTCTTT. Protein product: CAISEVNTEAFF.

This sequence joins TRBV7-8 and TRBJ2-1, with D possibly TRBD2 on 6 matching bases. V was cut by 2 bases and J by 4 bases, with 12 bases left in between. This CDR3 comprises 15 residues. Looked up from germline, CDR1 is SGHVS and CDR2 is FQNEAQ. In DNA, the CDR3 is TGTGCCAGCAGCTTAAGGGAGGCCTCTTACAATGAGCAGTTCTTC. It is translated as CASSLREASYNEQFF. Complete variable domain (other parts from reference TRBV7-8 and TRBJ2-1): GAGVSQSPRYKVAKRGQDVALRCDPISGHVSLFWYQQALGQGPEFLTYFQNEAQLDKSGLPSDRFFAERPEGSVSTLKIQRTQQEDSAVYLCASSLREASYNEQFFGPGTRLTVL.

The chain combines TRBV19 with TRBJ2-3; no firm D call. There are 14 residues in the CDR3. Trimming shortened V by 3 bases and J by 2 bases, and 9 bases separated the two germline ends. From germline, CDR1 is LNHDA and CDR2 SQIVND (reference sequence). CDR3 sequence: CASSISSNTDTQYF. Here the CDR3 DNA reads TGTGCCAGTAGTATTTCCTCTAACACAGATACGCAGTATTTT.

This chain uses TRBV4-2 with TRBJ2-1, with 13 bases that match TRBD2. The CDR3 sequence is 14 residues long. Germline CDR1 LGHNA, CDR2 YNFKEQ. Germline trimming cut 1 base from V and 12 bases from J; bases unmatched to any gene: 3. For the CDR3, the DNA is TGTGCCAGCAGCCAAGCACTAGCGGGGGGGCCGCAGTTCTTC. Translating it yields CASSQALAGGPQFF.

In its sample, this clone was seen once. This rearrangement joins TRBV15 to TRBJ2-2; possible D gene TRBD2, 5 bases. The V gene's germline CDR1 is LNHNV and CDR2 YYDKDF (reference sequence). The V and J ends lost 2 bases and 4 bases respectively, with 14 bases between them. The CDR3 runs to 16 residues. CDR3 region: CATSRRTGVGTGELFF. CDR3 DNA: TGTGCCACCAGCAGAAGAACCGGGGTAGGCACCGGGGAGCTGTTTTTT.

This chain joins TRBV2 and TRBJ1-6; unclear D gene. Per germline, CDR1 SNHLY and CDR2 FYNNEI. Trimming cost V 3 bases and J 8 bases, with 8 bases left between them. The length of the CDR3 is 13 residues. CDR3 region: CASSETGDSPLHF. In DNA form, the CDR3 reads TGTGCCAGCAGTGAGACCGGGGATTCACCCCTCCACTTT.

This clone was recorded a few times. The rearrangement links TRBV2 to TRBJ1-2; D uncertain. V lost 10 bases and J 2 bases, leaving 14 bases between the germline ends. The CDR3 loop spans 13 amino acids. Germline values: CDR1 SNHLY, CDR2 FYNNEI. CDR3 coding DNA: TGTGCCATCTTCGGAGGGAGGAACTATGGCTACACCTTC. It yields the protein CAIFGGRNYGYTF.

This clone was observed a few times. The chain employs TRBV6-4 and TRBJ1-6; tentatively, D is TRBD1 (5 bases). The CDR3 is 13 residues long. Looked up from germline, CDR1 is MRHNA and CDR2 is SNTAGT. Deletions cut 4 bases from V and 8 bases from J, with 9 bases between. The CDR3 loop is CASSAARDSPLHF. The CDR3 DNA reads TGTGCCAGCAGTGCGGCCAGGGATTCACCCCTCCACTTT.

The chain links TRBV10-3 to TRBJ2-1; D is perhaps TRBD1 or TRBD2 (6 bases each). V lost 7 bases and J lost 8, with 15 bases in between. This CDR3 contains 13 residues. In germline, CDR1 is ENHRY, CDR2 SYGVKD. This chain's CDR3 is CAIKEGVYDEQFF. CDR3 nucleotide sequence: TGTGCCATCAAGGAGGGGGTTTACGATGAGCAGTTCTTC.

The V gene is TRBV6-1, the J gene TRBJ2-4; tentatively, D is TRBD1 (6 bases). Germline assignment: CDR1 MNHNS and CDR2 SASEGT. The CDR3 runs 10 residues. Between the trimmed V and J ends, which lost 7 bases and 15 bases, there was a span of 13 bases. CDR3 DNA sequence: TGTGCCAGCAAGGGGGTGAGGTGGTACTTC. It codes for CASKGVRWYF.

V gene TRBV10-3 combines with J gene TRBJ2-1; TRBD1 aligns across 10 bases. The ends lost 8 bases at V and 5 bases at J; junction bases unmatched: 6. This CDR3 contains 14 residues. Germline V lookup: CDR1 ENHRY, CDR2 SYGVKD. The CDR3 DNA is TGTGCCATCGCCCGGGACAGGGGAAACAATGAGCAGTTCTTC. This translates into CAIARDRGNNEQFF.

The rearrangement uses TRBV5-4 and TRBJ2-2; possible D gene TRBD1, 6 bases. The CDR3 totals 14 residues. CDR1 and CDR2 from the germline V gene are SGHNT and YYREEE (reference sequence). The V end lost 4 bases, the J end lost 4 bases, and 11 bases lay between the germline ends. Here the CDR3 DNA reads TGTGCCAGCAGCGGGGGACACCTCACCGGGGAGCTGTTTTTT. Its protein is CASSGGHLTGELFF.

The chain joins TRBV11-2 to TRBJ2-5; 9 positions match TRBD2. The CDR3 consists of 15 residues. V gave up 10 bases and J gave up 2 bases; unmatched junction bases: 11. The germline V gene has CDR1 SGHAT and CDR2 FQNNGV. Here the CDR3 reads CATSPGLAGQETQYF. The CDR3, as DNA: TGTGCCACCAGTCCCGGGCTAGCGGGACAAGAGACCCAGTACTTC. Full variable domain (rest looked up from reference TRBV11-2 and TRBJ2-5): EAGVAQSPRYKIIEKRQSVAFWCNPISGHATLYWYQQILGQGPKLLIQFQNNGVVDDSQLPKDRFSAERLKGVDSTLKIQPAKLEDSAVYLCATSPGLAGQETQYFGPGTRLLVL.

The chain combines TRBV7-6 with TRBJ1-4; D unresolved. This CDR3 contains 14 residues. The V end lost 0 bases, the J end lost 8 bases, and 10 bases lay between the germline ends. Germline CDR1 and CDR2: SGHVS and FNYEAQ. In nucleotides, the CDR3 is TGTGCCAGCAGCTTAGCAGGGCTGCGGGAAAAACTGTTTTTT. Its protein product is CASSLAGLREKLFF.

The chain couples TRBV5-4 to TRBJ1-1; D is unclear. CDR3 length: 16 residues. The germline V gene has CDR1 SGHNT and CDR2 YYREEE (reference sequence). The V and J ends lost 2 bases and 2 bases respectively, with 16 bases between them. CDR3 region: CASSLAFFPSNTEAFF. The CDR3 DNA is TGTGCCAGCAGCTTAGCATTTTTTCCCTCCAACACTGAAGCTTTCTTT. The whole variable domain, remainder taken from reference TRBV5-4 and TRBJ1-1, is ETGVTQSPTHLIKTRGQQVTLRCSSQSGHNTVSWYQQALGQGPQFIFQYYREEENGRGNFPPRFSGLQFPNYSSELNVNALELDDSALYLCASSLAFFPSNTEAFFGQGTRLTVV.

The count of this clone is one. The chain has TRBV2 and TRBJ2-5; 9 bases align to TRBD1. The V and J ends lost 2 bases and 6 bases, in that order; junction bases with no gene match: 10. The CDR3 runs to 16 residues. CDR1 SNHLY and CDR2 FYNNEI come from the germline V gene. The CDR3 sequence: CASSESGQGKRKTQYF. In DNA form, the CDR3 reads TGTGCCAGCAGTGAATCGGGACAGGGAAAGAGAAAGACCCAGTACTTC.

The chain has TRBV6-6 and TRBJ1-2, with TRBD1 matching over 8 bases. The CDR3 totals 14 residues. Germline-derived CDR1 and CDR2 are MNHNY and SVGAGI (reference sequence). Trimming took 7 bases from V and 2 from J; bases not matched to a gene: 6. As DNA, the CDR3 is TGTGCCAGCATTCTCGGACAGGGAAACTATGGCTACACCTTC. It yields the protein CASILGQGNYGYTF.

The rearrangement joins TRBV7-2 to TRBJ2-7; TRBD1 aligns across 12 bases. This CDR3 region has 16 residues. V was clipped by 8 bases and J by 2 bases; unmatched bases: 10. The germline V gene has CDR1 SGHTA and CDR2 FQGNSA. CDR3 nucleotides: TGTGCCAGCCGTCCGGGACAGGGGGCGTTAGCCTACGAGCAGTACTTC. It encodes CASRPGQGALAYEQYF.